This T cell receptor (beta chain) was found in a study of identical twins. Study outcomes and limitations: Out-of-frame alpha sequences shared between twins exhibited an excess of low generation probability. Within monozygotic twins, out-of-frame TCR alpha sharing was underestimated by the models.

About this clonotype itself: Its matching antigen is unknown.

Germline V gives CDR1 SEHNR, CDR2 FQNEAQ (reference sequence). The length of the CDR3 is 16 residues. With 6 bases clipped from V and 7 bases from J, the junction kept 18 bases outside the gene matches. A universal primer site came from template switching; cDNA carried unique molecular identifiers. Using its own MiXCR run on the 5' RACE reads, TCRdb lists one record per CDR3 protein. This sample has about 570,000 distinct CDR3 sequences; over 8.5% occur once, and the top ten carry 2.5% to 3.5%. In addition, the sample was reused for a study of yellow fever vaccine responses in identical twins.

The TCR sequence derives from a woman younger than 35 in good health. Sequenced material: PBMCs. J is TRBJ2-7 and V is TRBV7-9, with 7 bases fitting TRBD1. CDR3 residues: CASRPLDIGGSWEQYF. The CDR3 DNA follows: TGTGCCAGCAGGCCCTTGGATATAGGGGGCTCGTGGGAGCAGTACTTC.